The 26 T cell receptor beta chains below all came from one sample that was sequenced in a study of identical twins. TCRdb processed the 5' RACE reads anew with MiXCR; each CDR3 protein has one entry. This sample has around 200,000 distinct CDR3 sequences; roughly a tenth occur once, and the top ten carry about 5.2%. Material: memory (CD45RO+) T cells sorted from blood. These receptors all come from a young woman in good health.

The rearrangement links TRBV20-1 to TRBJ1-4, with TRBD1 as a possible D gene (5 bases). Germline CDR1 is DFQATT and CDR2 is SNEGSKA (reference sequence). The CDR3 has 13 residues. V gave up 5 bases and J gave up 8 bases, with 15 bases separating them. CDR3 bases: TGCAGTGCTGGCCAGGGTACATTCGAAAAACTGTTTTTT. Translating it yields CSAGQGTFEKLFF.

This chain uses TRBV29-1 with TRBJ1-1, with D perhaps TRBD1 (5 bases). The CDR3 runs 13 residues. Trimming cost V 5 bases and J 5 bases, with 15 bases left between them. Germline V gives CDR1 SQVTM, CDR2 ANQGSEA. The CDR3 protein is CSVRTGVVTEAFF. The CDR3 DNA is TGCAGCGTTCGGACGGGGGTTGTGACTGAAGCTTTCTTT.

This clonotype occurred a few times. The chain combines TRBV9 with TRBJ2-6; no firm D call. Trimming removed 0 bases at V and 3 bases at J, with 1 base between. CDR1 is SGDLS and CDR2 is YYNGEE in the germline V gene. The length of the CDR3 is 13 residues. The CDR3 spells CASSVDGANVLTF. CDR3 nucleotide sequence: TGTGCCAGCAGCGTAGATGGGGCCAACGTCCTGACTTTC.

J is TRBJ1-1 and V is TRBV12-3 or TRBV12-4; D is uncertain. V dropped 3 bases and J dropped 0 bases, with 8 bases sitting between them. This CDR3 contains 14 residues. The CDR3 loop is CASSFRGLNTEAFF. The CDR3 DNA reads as TGTGCCAGCAGTTTTCGAGGGTTGAACACTGAAGCTTTCTTT.

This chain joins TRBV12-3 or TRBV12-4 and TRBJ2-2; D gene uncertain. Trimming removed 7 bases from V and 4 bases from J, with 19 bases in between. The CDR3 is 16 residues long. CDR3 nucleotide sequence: TGTGCCAGCACCTTATGGTTGGGCAGGATCACCGGGGAGCTGTTTTTT. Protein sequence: CASTLWLGRITGELFF.

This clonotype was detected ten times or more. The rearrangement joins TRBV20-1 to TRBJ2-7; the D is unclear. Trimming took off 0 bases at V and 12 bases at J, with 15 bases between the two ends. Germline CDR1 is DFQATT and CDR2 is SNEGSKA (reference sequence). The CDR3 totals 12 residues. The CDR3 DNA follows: TGCAGTGCTAGAGATCCCCCCGGGCATTGGTACTTC. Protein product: CSARDPPGHWYF.

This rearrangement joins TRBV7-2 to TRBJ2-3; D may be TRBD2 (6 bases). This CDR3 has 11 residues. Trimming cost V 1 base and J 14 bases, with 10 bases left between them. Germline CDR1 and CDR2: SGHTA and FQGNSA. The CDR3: CASSLGGTPYF. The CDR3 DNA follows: TGTGCCAGCAGCTTAGGCGGGACCCCGTATTTT. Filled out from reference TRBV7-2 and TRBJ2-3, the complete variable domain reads GAGVSQSPSNKVTEKGKDVELRCDPISGHTALYWYRQSLGQGLEFLIYFQGNSAPDKSGLPSDRFSAERTGGSVSTLTIQRTQQEDSAVYLCASSLGGTPYFGPGTRLTVL.

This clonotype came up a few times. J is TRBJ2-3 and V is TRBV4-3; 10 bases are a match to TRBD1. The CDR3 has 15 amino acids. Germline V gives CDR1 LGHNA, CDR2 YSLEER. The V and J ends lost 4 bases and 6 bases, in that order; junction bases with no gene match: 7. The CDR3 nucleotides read TGCGCCAGCAGCCTCCAGACAGGGGGCTCGGATACGCAGTATTTT. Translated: CASSLQTGGSDTQYF.

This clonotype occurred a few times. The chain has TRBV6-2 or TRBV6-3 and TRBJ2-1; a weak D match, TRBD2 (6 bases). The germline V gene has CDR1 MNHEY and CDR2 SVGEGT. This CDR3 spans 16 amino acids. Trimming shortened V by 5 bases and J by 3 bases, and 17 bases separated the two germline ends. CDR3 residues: CASSLRSGKSYNEQFF. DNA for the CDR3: TGTGCCAGCAGTCTCCGTAGCGGAAAAAGCTACAATGAGCAGTTCTTC.

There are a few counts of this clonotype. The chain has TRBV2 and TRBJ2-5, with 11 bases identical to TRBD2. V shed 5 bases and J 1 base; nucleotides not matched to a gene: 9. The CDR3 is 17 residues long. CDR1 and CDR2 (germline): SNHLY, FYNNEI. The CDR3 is CASSPPWLAGGQETQYF. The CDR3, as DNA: TGTGCCAGCAGTCCCCCATGGCTAGCGGGGGGCCAAGAGACCCAGTACTTC.

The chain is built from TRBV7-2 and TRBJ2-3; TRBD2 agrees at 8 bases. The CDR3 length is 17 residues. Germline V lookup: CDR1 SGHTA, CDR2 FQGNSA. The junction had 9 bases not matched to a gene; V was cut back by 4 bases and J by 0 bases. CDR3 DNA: TGTGCCAGCAGCTCGTCTAGCGGGTACACTAGCACAGATACGCAGTATTTT. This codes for CASSSSSGYTSTDTQYF.

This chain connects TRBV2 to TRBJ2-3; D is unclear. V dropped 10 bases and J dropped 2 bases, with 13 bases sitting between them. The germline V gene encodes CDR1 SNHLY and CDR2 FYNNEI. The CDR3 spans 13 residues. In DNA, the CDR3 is TGTGCCACCGAGTGGGGAAACACAGATACGCAGTATTTT. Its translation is CATEWGNTDTQYF.

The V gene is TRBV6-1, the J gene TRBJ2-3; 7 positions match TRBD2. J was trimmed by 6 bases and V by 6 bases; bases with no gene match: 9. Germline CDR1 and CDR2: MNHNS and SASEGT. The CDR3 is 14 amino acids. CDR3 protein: CASRGRAGTDTQYF. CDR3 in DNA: TGTGCCAGCAGGGGAAGAGCGGGGACGGATACGCAGTATTTT.

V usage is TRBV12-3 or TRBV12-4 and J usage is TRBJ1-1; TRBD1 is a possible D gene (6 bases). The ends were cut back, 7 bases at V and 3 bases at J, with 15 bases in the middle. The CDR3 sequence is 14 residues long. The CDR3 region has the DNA TGTGCCAGCACCCTAGGGGGAAGTTACACTGAAGCTTTCTTT. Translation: CASTLGGSYTEAFF.

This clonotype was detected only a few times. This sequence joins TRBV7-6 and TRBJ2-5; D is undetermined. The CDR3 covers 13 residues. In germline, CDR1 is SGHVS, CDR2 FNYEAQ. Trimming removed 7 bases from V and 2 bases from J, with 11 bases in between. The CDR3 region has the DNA TGTGCCAGCACGATAGGGTATCAAGAGACCCAGTACTTC. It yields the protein CASTIGYQETQYF.

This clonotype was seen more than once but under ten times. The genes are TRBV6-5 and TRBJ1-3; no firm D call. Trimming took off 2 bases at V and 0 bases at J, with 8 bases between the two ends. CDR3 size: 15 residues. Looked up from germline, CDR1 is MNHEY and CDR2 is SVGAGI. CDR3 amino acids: CASSYGSSSGNTIYF. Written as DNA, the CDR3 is TGTGCCAGCAGTTACGGTTCTAGCTCTGGAAACACCATATATTTT.

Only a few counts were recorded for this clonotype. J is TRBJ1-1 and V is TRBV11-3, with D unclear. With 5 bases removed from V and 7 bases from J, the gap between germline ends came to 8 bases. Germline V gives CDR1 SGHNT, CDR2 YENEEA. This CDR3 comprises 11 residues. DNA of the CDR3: TGTGCCAGCAGCGCAACGCATGAAGCTTTCTTT. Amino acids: CASSATHEAFF.

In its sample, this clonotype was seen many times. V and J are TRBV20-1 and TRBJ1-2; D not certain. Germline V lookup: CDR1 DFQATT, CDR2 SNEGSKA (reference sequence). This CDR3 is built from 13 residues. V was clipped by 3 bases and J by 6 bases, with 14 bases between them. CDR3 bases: TGCAGTGCTAGGGAAGCAGGACGGGATGGCTACACCTTC. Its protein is CSAREAGRDGYTF.

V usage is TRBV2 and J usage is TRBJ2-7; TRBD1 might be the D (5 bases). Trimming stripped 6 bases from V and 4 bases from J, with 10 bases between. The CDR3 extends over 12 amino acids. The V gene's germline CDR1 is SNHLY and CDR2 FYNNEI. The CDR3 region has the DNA TGTGCCAGCAGAGATGACAGATACGAGCAGTACTTC. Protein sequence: CASRDDRYEQYF.

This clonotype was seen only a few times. CDR3 bases: TGTGCCATCGAGAGGGGGGACGATGAGCAGTTCTTC. Protein product: CAIERGDDEQFF. The chain employs TRBV10-3 and TRBJ2-1, with D perhaps TRBD1 or TRBD2 (6 bases each). The CDR3 is 12 amino acids. Germline CDR1 ENHRY, CDR2 SYGVKD. Trimming took 8 bases from V and 8 from J, leaving 13 bases between them.

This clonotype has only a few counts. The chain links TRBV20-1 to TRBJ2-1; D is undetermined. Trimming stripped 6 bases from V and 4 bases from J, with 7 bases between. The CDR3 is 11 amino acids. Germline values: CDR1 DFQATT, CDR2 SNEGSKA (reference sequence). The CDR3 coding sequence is TGCAGTGCCCCGAGATACAATGAGCAGTTCTTC. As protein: CSAPRYNEQFF.

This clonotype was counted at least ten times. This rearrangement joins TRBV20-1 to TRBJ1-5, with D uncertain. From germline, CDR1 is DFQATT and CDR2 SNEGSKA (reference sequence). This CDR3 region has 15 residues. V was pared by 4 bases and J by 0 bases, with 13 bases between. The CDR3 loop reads CSAIGRRISNQPQHF. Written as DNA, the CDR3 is TGCAGTGCTATAGGGCGCAGAATTAGCAATCAGCCCCAGCATTTT.

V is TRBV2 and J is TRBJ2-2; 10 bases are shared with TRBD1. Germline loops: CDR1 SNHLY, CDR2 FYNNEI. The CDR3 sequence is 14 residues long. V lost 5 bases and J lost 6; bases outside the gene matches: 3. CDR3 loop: CASSRQGAAGELFF. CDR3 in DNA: TGTGCCAGCAGTAGACAGGGGGCCGCCGGGGAGCTGTTTTTT.

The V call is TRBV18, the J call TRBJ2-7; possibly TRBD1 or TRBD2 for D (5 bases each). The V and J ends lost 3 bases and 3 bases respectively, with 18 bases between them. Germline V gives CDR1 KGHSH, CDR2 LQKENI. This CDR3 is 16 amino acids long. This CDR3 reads CASSPRRDGRYYEQYF. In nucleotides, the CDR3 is TGTGCCAGCTCACCCCGCCGGGACGGACGATACTACGAGCAGTACTTC.

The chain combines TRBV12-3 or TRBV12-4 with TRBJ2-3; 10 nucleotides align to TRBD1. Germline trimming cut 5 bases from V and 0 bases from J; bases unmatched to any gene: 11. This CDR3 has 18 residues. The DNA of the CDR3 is TGTGCCAGCAGTCCATACCCCCGACAGGGGGCTAGCACAGATACGCAGTATTTT. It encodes CASSPYPRQGASTDTQYF.

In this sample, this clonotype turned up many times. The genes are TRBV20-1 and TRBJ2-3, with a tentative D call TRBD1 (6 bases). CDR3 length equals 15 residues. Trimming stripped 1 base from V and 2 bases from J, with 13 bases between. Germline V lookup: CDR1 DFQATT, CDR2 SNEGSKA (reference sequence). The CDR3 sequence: CSARGGTQLTDTQYF. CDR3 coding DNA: TGCAGTGCTAGAGGGGGGACACAGCTCACAGATACGCAGTATTTT.